A single sample gave rise to the 21 T cell receptor beta chains below, sequenced in a study of blood T cell repertoires in COVID-19. The assay was immunoSEQ multiplex PCR, and TCRdb's table has in-frame clones only and misses some. The sample records 200,000 to 250,000 clones, around 86% being singletons. Sequencing used PBMCs or T cells enriched from blood (not recorded which). The receptors originated from a man aged 25-45 years in a cohort exposed to, infected with or recovered from COVID-19 (not recorded which).

The count of this clone is one. The chain has TRBV5-1 and TRBJ2-1, with 7 bases matching TRBD1. V dropped 4 bases and J dropped 3; count of bases not matched to a gene: 16. The CDR3 length is 18 residues. Germline assignment: CDR1 SGHRS and CDR2 YFSETQ. The CDR3 region has the DNA TGCGCCAGCAGCACAACCCTTACAACAGGGGAAATCTACAATGAGCAGTTCTTC. As protein: CASSTTLTTGEIYNEQFF.

The chain combines TRBV28 with TRBJ1-5, with D perhaps TRBD1 (6 bases). Germline-derived CDR1 and CDR2 are MDHEN and SYDVKM. Trimming took 8 bases from V and 0 from J, leaving 23 bases between them. The CDR3 runs 18 residues. CDR3 loop: CASGPQGISLYSNQPQHF. In nucleotides, the CDR3 is TGTGCCAGCGGACCACAGGGAATATCGTTATATAGCAATCAGCCCCAGCATTTT.

The chain combines TRBV7-6 with TRBJ1-3; 9 positions match TRBD1. V gave up 2 bases and J gave up 7 bases; unmatched junction bases: 3. The CDR3 totals 14 residues. The germline V gene has CDR1 SGHVS and CDR2 FNYEAQ. The DNA of the CDR3 is TGTGCCAGCAGCTTATCCACAGGGGGCAACACCATATATTTT. Encoded protein: CASSLSTGGNTIYF.

This clone was counted between two and nine times. V gene TRBV5-3 combines with J gene TRBJ2-5, with a weak D call TRBD1 (5 bases). TRBV5-3 falls under the ORF class, with uncertain function. The CDR3 has 13 residues. Between the trimmed V and J ends, which lost 4 bases and 2 bases, there was a span of 9 bases. The CDR3: CARSRRQQETQYF. In DNA form, the CDR3 reads TGTGCCAGAAGCCGCCGACAGCAAGAGACCCAGTACTTC.

This clone came up a few times. The J gene is TRBJ1-3, the V gene TRBV19; tentative D call: TRBD1 (6 bases). The V gene's germline CDR1 is LNHDA and CDR2 SQIVND (reference sequence). V lost 4 bases and J 4 bases, leaving 11 bases between the germline ends. This CDR3 is built from 14 residues. The CDR3 region is CASSTGAAGNTIYF. CDR3 nucleotides: TGTGCCAGTAGTACAGGGGCGGCCGGAAACACCATATATTTT.

CDR3: CASSHRREAARAETQYF. CDR3 nucleotides: TGTGCCAGCAGCCACCGGCGGGAGGCCGCTCGGGCCGAGACCCAGTACTTC. V is TRBV3-1 (or the pseudogene TRBV3-2) and J is TRBJ2-5; 8 bases align to TRBD2. V was clipped by 3 bases and J by 5 bases; unmatched bases: 14. Germline-derived CDR1 and CDR2 are LGHDT and YNNKEL (reference sequence). The CDR3 has 17 amino acids.

This clone has only one observation. The CDR3 DNA follows: TGTGCCCCCCTTAGGGGCGGGAGTACCTCCTACGAGCAGTACTTC. Protein product: CAPLRGGSTSYEQYF. The genes are TRBV9 and TRBJ2-7; TRBD2 matches 7 bases. From germline, CDR1 is SGDLS and CDR2 YYNGEE. The CDR3 has 15 residues. J lost 0 bases, V lost 10 bases, and 13 bases had no gene match.

The CDR3 DNA reads TGTGCCAGCAGTGACAGTAACTATGGCTACACCTTC. As protein: CASSDSNYGYTF. This chain connects TRBV2 to TRBJ1-2; D gene uncertain. Looked up from germline, CDR1 is SNHLY and CDR2 is FYNNEI. The CDR3 covers 12 residues. V shed 3 bases and J shed 1 base, with 3 bases lying between them.

V usage is TRBV7-8 and J usage is TRBJ2-2; TRBD2 matches at 11 bases. Germline CDR1 reads SGHVS; CDR2 reads FQNEAQ. With 5 bases clipped from V and 4 bases from J, the junction kept 18 bases outside the gene matches. This CDR3 spans 20 amino acids. The CDR3 nucleotides read TGTGCCAGCAGCCCTGATAGGACCTTAGCGGGAGGGAAGTTCACCGGGGAGCTGTTTTTT. It specifies CASSPDRTLAGGKFTGELFF. The variable domain in full, with the rest retrieved from reference TRBV7-8 and TRBJ2-2, is GAGVSQSPRYKVAKRGQDVALRCDPISGHVSLFWYQQALGQGPEFLTYFQNEAQLDKSGLPSDRFFAERPEGSVSTLKIQRTQQEDSAVYLCASSPDRTLAGGKFTGELFFGEGSRLTVL.

V usage is TRBV11-2 and J usage is TRBJ2-7, with 7 bases fitting TRBD2. The ends lost 1 base at V and 2 bases at J; junction bases unmatched: 5. In germline, CDR1 is SGHAT, CDR2 FQNNGV. The CDR3 loop spans 15 amino acids. In nucleotides, the CDR3 is TGTGCCAGCAGCTTAGGTAGCGGGCCGACCTACGAGCAGTACTTC. This translates into CASSLGSGPTYEQYF. Combining the CDR3 with reference TRBV11-2 and TRBJ2-7 gives the whole variable domain EAGVAQSPRYKIIEKRQSVAFWCNPISGHATLYWYQQILGQGPKLLIQFQNNGVVDDSQLPKDRFSAERLKGVDSTLKIQPAKLEDSAVYLCASSLGSGPTYEQYFGPGTRLTVT.

The chain has TRBV29-1 and TRBJ2-5; D gene ambiguous. CDR1 is SQVTM, CDR2 ANQGSEA, per germline. This CDR3 is 12 amino acids long. V lost 1 base and J lost 7, with 10 bases in between. The CDR3 sequence: CSVEGPRGTQYF. CDR3 in DNA: TGCAGCGTTGAAGGGCCCAGAGGGACCCAGTACTTC. Drawing the rest from reference TRBV29-1 and TRBJ2-5, the complete variable domain is SAVISQKPSRDICQRGTSLTIQCQVDSQVTMMFWYRQQPGQSLTLIATANQGSEATYESGFVIDKFPISRPNLTFSTLTVSNMSPEDSSIYLCSVEGPRGTQYFGPGTRLLVL.

This clone showed up just once. V and J are TRBV6-1 and TRBJ2-1; D may be TRBD1 (5 bases). Germline V CDR1 and CDR2: MNHNS, SASEGT. V was shortened by 1 base and J by 4 bases, with 8 bases between the two germline ends. The CDR3 loop spans 14 amino acids. DNA of the CDR3: TGTGCCAGCAGTGAAGGGACACCTTACAATGAGCAGTTCTTC. Its translation is CASSEGTPYNEQFF.

Only a few counts were recorded for this clone. The V call is TRBV28, the J call TRBJ1-2; 7 nucleotides align to TRBD1. In germline, CDR1 is MDHEN, CDR2 SYDVKM. The CDR3 is 14 residues long. V was clipped by 3 bases and J by 5 bases; unmatched bases: 6. CDR3 residues: CASSFPGTEYGYTF. The CDR3 nucleotides are TGTGCCAGCAGTTTCCCCGGGACAGAGTATGGCTACACCTTC.

Comments on this clone: This sequence may be a read error, since a much larger clone differs from it by one base. V and J are TRBV3-1 (or the pseudogene TRBV3-2) and TRBJ2-1; 10 bases line up with TRBD2. Germline V gene lookup returns CDR1 LGHDT and CDR2 YNNKEL (reference sequence). V trimming: 6 bases; J trimming: 0 bases; junction bases outside the gene matches: 2. CDR3 length equals 15 residues. In DNA form, the CDR3 reads TGTGCCAGCAGTCGGACTAGCGGCTCCTACAATGAGCAGTTCTTC. It yields the protein CASSRTSGSYNEQFF.

The rearrangement joins TRBV10-1 to TRBJ2-6; D call uncertain. Trimming left V 9 bases short and J 5 bases short, with 17 bases between. CDR1 is WNHNN, CDR2 SYGVQD, per germline (reference sequence). The CDR3 contains 15 residues. The DNA of the CDR3 is TGCGCCAGTGAACCCGTAGCCAGCTGGGCCAACGTCCTGACTTTC. Its protein is CASEPVASWANVLTF.

This chain connects TRBV9 to TRBJ1-3; 7 positions agree with TRBD1. This CDR3 comprises 16 residues. V shed 0 bases, J shed 3 bases, and the junction held 6 bases outside the gene matches. CDR1 and CDR2 from the germline V gene are SGDLS and YYNGEE. As DNA, the CDR3 is TGTGCCAGCAGCGTAGAGATACGACAGGGTGGAAACACCATATATTTT. It is translated as CASSVEIRQGGNTIYF.

The V call is TRBV4-1, the J call TRBJ2-1; D is ambiguous. In germline, CDR1 is MGHRA, CDR2 YSYEKL. The germline V and J ends were trimmed by 0 bases and 0 bases, with 9 bases remaining between them. The CDR3 covers 16 residues. CDR3 nucleotides: TGCGCCAGCAGCCAAGATCTGGGCGCCTCCTACAATGAGCAGTTCTTC. Residues: CASSQDLGASYNEQFF.

The chain joins TRBV5-1 to TRBJ2-3; D call uncertain. The CDR3 loop spans 16 amino acids. Trimming left V 0 bases short and J 0 bases short, with 11 bases between. CDR1 is SGHRS, CDR2 YFSETQ, per germline. For the CDR3, the DNA is TGCGCCAGCAGCTTGGAAAAGAGAACTAGCACAGATACGCAGTATTTT. This sequence encodes CASSLEKRTSTDTQYF.

The rearrangement uses TRBV10-2 and TRBJ2-5; 10 nucleotides match TRBD1. From germline, CDR1 is WSHSY and CDR2 SAAADI. V trimming: 2 bases; J trimming: 3 bases; junction bases outside the gene matches: 0. The CDR3 is made up of 14 amino acids. The CDR3 is CASSEGTGEETQYF. The CDR3 bases are TGCGCCAGCAGTGAGGGGACAGGGGAAGAGACCCAGTACTTC.

This clone has a handful of counts. The genes are TRBV6-1 and TRBJ2-7, with unresolved D. From germline, CDR1 is MNHNS and CDR2 SASEGT. Trimming left V 2 bases short and J 6 bases short, with 8 bases between. The CDR3 is 12 amino acids. This CDR3 is CASSESYGEQYF. DNA of the CDR3: TGTGCCAGCAGTGAAAGTTACGGCGAGCAGTACTTC.

The chain has TRBV5-8 and TRBJ2-1; TRBD2 agrees at 11 bases. V lost 5 bases, J lost 3 bases, and 16 bases stayed unmatched. The CDR3 runs to 19 residues. Germline-derived CDR1 and CDR2 are SGHTS and YDEGEE. CDR3 region: CASSPNGLAGGSFYNEQFF. For the CDR3, the DNA is TGTGCCAGCAGTCCCAATGGGCTAGCGGGAGGATCTTTCTACAATGAGCAGTTCTTC.